This T cell receptor beta chain was retrieved from a study of cytomegalovirus exposure and HLA in healthy donors. Study-wide results and limits: Several of the most significant clusters were apparently associated with common viral pathogens in a later analysis. A later analysis linked fewer than 20,000 TCR beta sequences to HLA alleles at 0.05 false discovery rate.

This clone was detected only a few times. As yet, its antigen is unknown. Looked up from germline, CDR1 is SGHNT and CDR2 is YYREEE (reference sequence). V shed 0 bases and J 7 bases; nucleotides not matched to a gene: 8. The CDR3 spans 15 residues. The PCR was carried out with 60 Vbeta primers and 13 Jbeta primers. Generated by immunoSEQ multiplex PCR, the TCRdb table keeps only in-frame clones and is missing some. This sample has some 120,000 clones, with 8.5% to 9% found just once. Sample: PBMCs. The chain recombines TRBV5-4 with TRBJ2-7; the match to TRBD2 covers 9 bases. The sequence came from a woman aged 40 to 50 in good health and CMV-seropositive. CDR3 in amino acids: CASSLGYSGGREQYF. CDR3 in DNA: TGTGCCAGCAGCTTGGGGTATAGCGGGGGAAGGGAGCAGTACTTC. Combining the CDR3 with reference TRBV5-4 and TRBJ2-7 gives the whole variable domain ETGVTQSPTHLIKTRGQQVTLRCSSQSGHNTVSWYQQALGQGPQFIFQYYREEENGRGNFPPRFSGLQFPNYSSELNVNALELDDSALYLCASSLGYSGGREQYFGPGTRLTVT.